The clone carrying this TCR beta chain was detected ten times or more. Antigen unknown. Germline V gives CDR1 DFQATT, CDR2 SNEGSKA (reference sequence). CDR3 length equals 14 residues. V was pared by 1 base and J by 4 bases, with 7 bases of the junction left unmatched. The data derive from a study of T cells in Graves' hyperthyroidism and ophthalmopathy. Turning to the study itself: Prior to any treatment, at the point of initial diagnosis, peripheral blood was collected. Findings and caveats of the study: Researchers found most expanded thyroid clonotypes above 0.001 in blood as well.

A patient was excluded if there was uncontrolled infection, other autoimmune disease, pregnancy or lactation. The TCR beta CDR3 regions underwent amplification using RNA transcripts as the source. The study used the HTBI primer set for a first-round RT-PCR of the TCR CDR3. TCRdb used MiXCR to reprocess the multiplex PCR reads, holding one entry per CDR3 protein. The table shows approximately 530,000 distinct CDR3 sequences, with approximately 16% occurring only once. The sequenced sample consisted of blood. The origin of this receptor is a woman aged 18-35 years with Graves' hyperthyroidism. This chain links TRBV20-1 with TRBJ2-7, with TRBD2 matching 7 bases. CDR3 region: CSARGAGEPYEQYF. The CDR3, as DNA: TGCAGTGCTAGAGGCGCGGGAGAGCCTTACGAGCAGTACTTC.